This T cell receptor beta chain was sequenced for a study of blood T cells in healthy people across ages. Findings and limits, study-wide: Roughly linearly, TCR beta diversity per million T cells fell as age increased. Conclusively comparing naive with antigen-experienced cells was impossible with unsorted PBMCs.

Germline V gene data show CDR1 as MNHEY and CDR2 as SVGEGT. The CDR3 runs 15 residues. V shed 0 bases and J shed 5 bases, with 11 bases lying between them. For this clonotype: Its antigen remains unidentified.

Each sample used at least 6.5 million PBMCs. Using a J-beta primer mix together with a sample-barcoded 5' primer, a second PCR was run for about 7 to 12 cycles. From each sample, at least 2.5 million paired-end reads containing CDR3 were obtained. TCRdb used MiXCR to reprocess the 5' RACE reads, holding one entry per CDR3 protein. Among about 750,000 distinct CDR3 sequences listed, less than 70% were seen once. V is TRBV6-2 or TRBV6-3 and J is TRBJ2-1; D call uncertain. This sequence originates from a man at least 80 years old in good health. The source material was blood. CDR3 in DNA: TGTGCCAGCAGTTACTCGGGTCTTGGAAACAATGAGCAGTTCTTC. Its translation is CASSYSGLGNNEQFF.